A selection of T cell receptor beta chains follows, all from one sample in a study of blood T cell repertoires in COVID-19. Only in-frame clones appear in the TCRdb table, and some are missing; sequencing was by immunoSEQ multiplex PCR. The profile shows around 100,000 clones, 80% to 90% of them singletons. The material sequenced was peripheral blood. These receptors all come from a human donor in a cohort sampled during active COVID-19. Each CDR3 is given with its conserved first and last residue. Each record gives: D gene, J gene, V gene, clone size, CDR3 protein. D genes are given only for firm matches. Expanded clones are given a class, and other clones once, few, many or no size at all.

>TRBD1|TRBJ1-5|TRBV24-1|.
CATSAGQGASQPQHF
>TRBD1|TRBJ2-1|TRBV4-3|once
CASSQEYRGLYNEQFF
>.|TRBJ2-7|TRBV7-9|.
CASSPQPDSATF
>TRBD1|TRBJ2-3|TRBV11-3|few
CASSSGQIADTQYF
>.|TRBJ2-7|TRBV27|.
CASRTMGKQYF
>.|TRBJ2-3|TRBV19|.
CASSLESYTDTQYF
>.|TRBJ2-7|TRBV5-1|.
CASSYGGVGEQYF
>.|TRBJ1-1|TRBV7-9|.
CASSATTGNTEAFF
>.|TRBJ2-3|TRBV7-9|.
CASSPVLRTDTQYF
>.|TRBJ1-6|TRBV7-9|.
CASSSTVNNSPLHF
>TRBD1|TRBJ1-3|TRBV28|.
CASSLADRGNTIYF
>.|TRBJ2-2|TRBV7-8|.
CASTGSNTGELFF
>.|TRBJ1-1|TRBV25-1|.
CASKGPNTEAFF
>TRBD2|TRBJ2-3|TRBV2|.
CASSVGLAGEGDTQYF
>.|TRBJ2-2|TRBV5-4|.
CASSLYANTGELFF
>TRBD2|TRBJ2-5|TRBV5-1|.
CASSGGGAETQYF
>TRBD2|TRBJ2-5|TRBV7-2|.
CASSLILAGGQETQYF
>TRBD1|TRBJ2-3|TRBV25-1|once
CASGKTGAAHTDTQYF
>.|TRBJ1-5|TRBV10-3|.
CAISATDNQPQHF
>.|TRBJ2-1|TRBV29-1|.
CSVRQDYNEQFF
>.|TRBJ1-1|TRBV19|once
CASRPGGEGSEAFF
>.|TRBJ2-3|TRBV5-1|.
CASSLVGRGGEDTQYF
>.|TRBJ2-3|TRBV18|.
CASSPTVSLSSTDTQYF
>TRBD1|TRBJ1-5|TRBV27|.
CASRGQGDQPQHF
>.|TRBJ1-2|TRBV18|.
CASSPGRTRYTF
>TRBD1|TRBJ1-3|TRBV2|.
CAITQGAGNTIYF